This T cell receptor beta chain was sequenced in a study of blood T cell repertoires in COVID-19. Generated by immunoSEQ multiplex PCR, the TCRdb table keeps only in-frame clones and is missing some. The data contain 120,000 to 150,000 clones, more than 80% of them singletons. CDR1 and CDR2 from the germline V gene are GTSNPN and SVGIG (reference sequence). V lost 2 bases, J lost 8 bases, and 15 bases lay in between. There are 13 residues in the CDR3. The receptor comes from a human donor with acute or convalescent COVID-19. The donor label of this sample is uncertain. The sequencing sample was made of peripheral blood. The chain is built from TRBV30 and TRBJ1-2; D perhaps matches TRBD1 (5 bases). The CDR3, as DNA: TGTGCCTGGAGTAAGGGGCTCGTCCTCGGCTACACCTTC. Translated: CAWSKGLVLGYTF.